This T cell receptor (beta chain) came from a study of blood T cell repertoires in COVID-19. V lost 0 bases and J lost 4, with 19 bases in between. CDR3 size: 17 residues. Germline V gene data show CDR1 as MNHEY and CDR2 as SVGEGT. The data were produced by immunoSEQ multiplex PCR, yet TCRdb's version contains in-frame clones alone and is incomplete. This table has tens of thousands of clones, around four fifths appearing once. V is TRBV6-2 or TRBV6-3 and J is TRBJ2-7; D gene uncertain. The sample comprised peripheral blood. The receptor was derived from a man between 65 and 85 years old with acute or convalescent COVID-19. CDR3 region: CASSYSIVGQRPYEQYF. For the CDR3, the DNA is TGTGCCAGCAGTTACTCGATTGTTGGCCAGAGGCCTTACGAGCAGTACTTC.